This T cell receptor (beta chain) originates from a study of multiple sclerosis patients with progressive multifocal leukoencephalopathy. Some clones are missing from TCRdb's copy, which holds only in-frame ones; the method was immunoSEQ multiplex PCR. Of some 28,000 clones listed, around 91% are singletons. Time point in this sample: around 12 months of natalizumab therapy. The sample was PBMCs, taken from a patient treated with natalizumab. The source is a human donor with multiple sclerosis.

CDR3 protein: CASSYSDRGSGEQYF. The CDR3 coding sequence is TGTGCCAGCAGTTACTCGGACAGGGGGTCGGGTGAGCAGTACTTC. The rearrangement uses TRBV6-5 and TRBJ2-5; TRBD1 matches at 10 bases. The V gene's germline CDR1 is MNHEY and CDR2 SVGAGI. V lost 0 bases to trimming and J lost 11 bases; unmatched junction nucleotides: 9. The CDR3 is made up of 15 amino acids.